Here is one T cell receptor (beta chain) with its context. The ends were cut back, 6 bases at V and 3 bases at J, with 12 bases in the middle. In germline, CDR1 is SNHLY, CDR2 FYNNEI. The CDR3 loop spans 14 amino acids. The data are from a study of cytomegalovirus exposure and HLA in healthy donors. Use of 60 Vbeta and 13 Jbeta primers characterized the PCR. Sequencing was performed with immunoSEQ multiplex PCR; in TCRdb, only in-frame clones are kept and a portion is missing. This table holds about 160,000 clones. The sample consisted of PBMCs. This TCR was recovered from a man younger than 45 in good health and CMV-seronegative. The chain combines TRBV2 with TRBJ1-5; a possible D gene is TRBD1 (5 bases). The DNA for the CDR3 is TGTGCCAGCAGGGGGGGGACGGTCAATCAGCCCCAGCATTTT. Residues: CASRGGTVNQPQHF. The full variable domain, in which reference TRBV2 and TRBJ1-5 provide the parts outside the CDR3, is EPEVTQTPSHQVTQMGQEVILRCVPISNHLYFYWYRQILGQKVEFLVSFYNNEISEKSEIFDDQFSVERPDGSNFTLKIRSTKLEDSAMYFCASRGGTVNQPQHFGDGTRLSIL.